Listed here are 27 T cell receptor beta chains from one sample, sequenced in a study of blood T cell repertoires in COVID-19. Here immunoSEQ multiplex PCR was the method, and the copy in TCRdb shows in-frame clones only, minus some. The sample consists of about 380,000 clones, more than 70% of them appearing once. Sequenced: PBMCs or T cells enriched from blood (not recorded which). The receptors here all came from a young man who had recovered from COVID-19.

The V and J genes are TRBV2 and TRBJ2-1, with 8 bases identical to TRBD1. The CDR3 loop spans 15 amino acids. CDR1 and CDR2 from the germline V gene are SNHLY and FYNNEI. V lost 1 base and J lost 2; bases outside the gene matches: 1. The CDR3: CASSEGTGTYNEQFF. Here the CDR3 DNA reads TGTGCCAGCAGTGAAGGGACAGGGACCTACAATGAGCAGTTCTTC. Full variable domain (remainder filled in from reference TRBV2 and TRBJ2-1): EPEVTQTPSHQVTQMGQEVILRCVPISNHLYFYWYRQILGQKVEFLVSFYNNEISEKSEIFDDQFSVERPDGSNFTLKIRSTKLEDSAMYFCASSEGTGTYNEQFFGPGTRLTVL.

The chain couples TRBV9 to TRBJ2-3, with 9 bases identical to TRBD1. Germline values: CDR1 SGDLS, CDR2 YYNGEE. The V gene end was trimmed by 7 bases and the J gene end by 1 base; junction bases not matched to a gene: 4. This CDR3 has 14 amino acids. The CDR3 bases are TGTGCCAGCGCCCGGGACAGGGGCACAGATACGCAGTATTTT. Translated, it gives CASARDRGTDTQYF.

This chain uses TRBV7-8 with TRBJ1-2, with TRBD1 identical over 8 bases. This CDR3 contains 15 residues. Germline loops: CDR1 SGHVS, CDR2 FQNEAQ. With V trimmed by 1 base and J by 8 bases, 9 bases remained unmatched. CDR3 coding DNA: TGTGCCAGCAGCTTAGGGGGCCAGGGGGCGCTGGGCTACACCTTC. This translates into CASSLGGQGALGYTF.

This clone has just one count. CDR3 sequence (DNA): TGTGCCTGGAGTCACCTCCCCGGCTATGGCTACACCTTC. Protein product: CAWSHLPGYGYTF. The chain couples TRBV30 to TRBJ1-2; D is unclear. The germline V gene encodes CDR1 GTSNPN and CDR2 SVGIG (reference sequence). This CDR3 is 13 amino acids long. V lost 2 bases and J 4 bases, leaving 11 bases between the germline ends.

J is TRBJ1-5 and V is TRBV19, with 8 bases fitting TRBD1. This CDR3 has 16 residues. Trimming took 6 bases from V and 0 from J; bases not matched to a gene: 7. Germline loops: CDR1 LNHDA, CDR2 SQIVND (reference sequence). This CDR3 reads CASRGDRGYSNQPQHF. The CDR3 DNA is TGTGCCAGTAGGGGAGACAGGGGTTATAGCAATCAGCCCCAGCATTTT.

This chain's CDR3 is CASREMTSGEQFF. CDR3 nucleotides: TGTGCCAGCAGGGAAATGACTAGCGGTGAGCAGTTCTTC. The V gene is TRBV2, the J gene TRBJ2-1; TRBD2 matches at 9 bases. This CDR3 is built from 13 residues. From germline, CDR1 is SNHLY and CDR2 FYNNEI. With V trimmed by 6 bases and J by 9 bases, 6 bases remained unmatched. Together with reference TRBV2 and TRBJ2-1, the CDR3 gives the full variable domain: EPEVTQTPSHQVTQMGQEVILRCVPISNHLYFYWYRQILGQKVEFLVSFYNNEISEKSEIFDDQFSVERPDGSNFTLKIRSTKLEDSAMYFCASREMTSGEQFFGPGTRLTVL.

The chain is built from TRBV6-5 and TRBJ1-6; D unclear. The CDR3 has 13 amino acids. Between the trimmed V and J ends, which lost 2 bases and 13 bases, there was a span of 12 bases. Germline V lookup: CDR1 MNHEY, CDR2 SVGAGI. In DNA, the CDR3 is TGTGCCAGCAGTTACGATCGCGATTGGCCCCTCCACTTT. Protein: CASSYDRDWPLHF.

The chain combines TRBV3-1 (or the pseudogene TRBV3-2) with TRBJ1-2; TRBD1 might be the D (5 bases). The germline CDR1 and CDR2 sequences are LGHDT and YNNKEL (reference sequence). V gave up 3 bases and J gave up 8 bases, with 16 bases separating them. The CDR3 runs 14 residues. CDR3 DNA sequence: TGTGCCAGCAGCCAGACAGCCCCCGCTTTGGGCTACACCTTC. This sequence encodes CASSQTAPALGYTF.

This clone came up a few times. The chain carries TRBV15 and TRBJ1-6; D not resolved. V dropped 3 bases and J dropped 5 bases, with 14 bases sitting between them. The CDR3 runs 16 residues. Germline values: CDR1 LNHNV, CDR2 YYDKDF (reference sequence). As DNA, the CDR3 is TGTGCCACCAGCAGGGACTCTTTTAGGAATAATTCACCCCTCCACTTT. Translating it yields CATSRDSFRNNSPLHF.

The chain recombines TRBV19 with TRBJ2-1; perhaps TRBD2 as D (5 bases). Germline assignment: CDR1 LNHDA and CDR2 SQIVND (reference sequence). V was cut by 5 bases and J by 7 bases, with 12 bases left in between. The length of the CDR3 is 13 residues. The CDR3 is CASSFGILNEQFF. Written as DNA, the CDR3 is TGTGCCAGTAGTTTCGGGATCTTGAATGAGCAGTTCTTC.

The chain joins TRBV5-6 to TRBJ2-7; TRBD2 is a possible D gene (5 bases). The germline CDR1 and CDR2 sequences are SGHDT and YYEEEE. The CDR3 runs to 11 residues. V lost 0 bases to trimming and J lost 7 bases, with 5 bases between them. The CDR3 coding sequence is TGTGCCAGCAGCTTGGGGAGGGAGCAGTACTTC. Translating gives CASSLGREQYF.

In its sample, this clone was seen a few times. The V and J genes are TRBV7-9 and TRBJ1-1; tentatively, D is TRBD1 (5 bases). Germline V CDR1 and CDR2: SEHNR, FQNEAQ (reference sequence). This CDR3 is 13 amino acids long. V gave up 2 bases and J gave up 6 bases, with 10 bases separating them. The CDR3 region is CASSLQGGPEAFF. The DNA for the CDR3 is TGTGCCAGCAGCTTACAGGGAGGGCCTGAAGCTTTCTTT.

The CDR3 protein is CASSEGGDHSPLHF. The CDR3, as DNA: TGCGCCAGCAGTGAAGGAGGGGATCATTCACCCCTCCACTTT. This chain links TRBV10-1 with TRBJ1-6; possibly TRBD1 for D (5 bases). The CDR3 has 14 residues. Germline CDR1 and CDR2: WNHNN and SYGVQD (reference sequence). V was shortened by 3 bases and J by 8 bases, with 11 bases between the two germline ends.

The chain has TRBV7-2 and TRBJ1-1; D not certain. Germline-derived CDR1 and CDR2 are SGHTA and FQGNSA. The CDR3 loop spans 13 amino acids. V lost 2 bases and J lost 7, with 11 bases in between. The chain's CDR3 is CASSLIAVNEAFF. As DNA, the CDR3 is TGTGCCAGCAGCTTAATAGCAGTGAATGAAGCTTTCTTT.

This clone occurred once. The chain couples TRBV7-9 to TRBJ2-5; the D gene is possibly TRBD1 (6 bases). Between the trimmed V and J ends, which lost 4 bases and 7 bases, there was a span of 13 bases. Germline CDR1 and CDR2: SEHNR and FQNEAQ (reference sequence). This CDR3 is 13 amino acids long. CDR3 region: CASSSDSLRTQYF. In DNA, the CDR3 is TGTGCCAGCAGCTCGGACAGCCTGCGGACCCAGTACTTC. Full variable domain (rest looked up from reference TRBV7-9 and TRBJ2-5): DTGVSQNPRHKITKRGQNVTFRCDPISEHNRLYWYRQTLGQGPEFLTYFQNEAQLEKSRLLSDRFSAERPKGSFSTLEIQRTEQGDSAMYLCASSSDSLRTQYFGPGTRLLVL.

The genes are TRBV3-1 (or the pseudogene TRBV3-2) and TRBJ2-1; 10 bases align to TRBD2. Germline V lookup: CDR1 LGHDT, CDR2 YNNKEL (reference sequence). There are 16 residues in the CDR3. V dropped 4 bases and J dropped 4; count of bases not matched to a gene: 7. The CDR3 loop is CASSPRTSGPYNEQFF. DNA for the CDR3: TGTGCCAGCAGCCCTCGGACTAGCGGACCTTACAATGAGCAGTTCTTC.

This clone was counted only a few times. This chain joins TRBV6-2 or TRBV6-3 and TRBJ2-7; 11 bases fit TRBD1. Trimming removed 5 bases from V and 5 bases from J; junction bases left unmatched: 5. Germline V gene lookup returns CDR1 MNHEY and CDR2 SVGEGT. The length of the CDR3 is 14 residues. The chain's CDR3 is CASSKRDRGDEQYF. As DNA, the CDR3 is TGTGCCAGCAGTAAAAGGGACAGGGGGGACGAGCAGTACTTC.

The CDR3 DNA reads as TGCGCCAGCAGCCAAGGGGCCTTAGCGGGGGGCCTCTACAATGAGCAGTTCTTC. It specifies CASSQGALAGGLYNEQFF. J is TRBJ2-1 and V is TRBV4-3, with 10 bases identical to TRBD2. CDR1 and CDR2 from the germline V gene are LGHNA and YSLEER. V shed 1 base and J 3 bases; nucleotides not matched to a gene: 9. The CDR3 extends over 18 amino acids.

The gene calls are TRBV19 and TRBJ2-4, with D tentatively TRBD2 (5 bases). The germline V gene has CDR1 LNHDA and CDR2 SQIVND (reference sequence). Trimming left V 5 bases short and J 0 bases short, with 8 bases between. This CDR3 spans 14 amino acids. The CDR3 loop is CASSPGLAKNIQYF. The CDR3 nucleotides are TGTGCCAGTAGTCCCGGACTAGCCAAAAACATTCAGTACTTC.

V usage is TRBV27 and J usage is TRBJ2-1, with D maybe TRBD1 (6 bases). V was pared by 2 bases and J by 9 bases, with 17 bases between. The CDR3 totals 15 residues. Per the germline V gene, CDR1 is MNHEY and CDR2 is SMNVEV (reference sequence). The CDR3 DNA reads as TGTGCCAGCAGTTTAGGGGGCGTGGGGGCTACTGAGCAGTTCTTC. Amino acid sequence: CASSLGGVGATEQFF.

V is TRBV19 and J is TRBJ2-7, with D possibly TRBD1 on 6 matching bases. The CDR3 is made up of 14 amino acids. Trimming took off 3 bases at V and 5 bases at J, with 14 bases between the two ends. The V gene's germline CDR1 is LNHDA and CDR2 SQIVND (reference sequence). The CDR3 DNA sequence: TGTGCCAGTAGTATTATGGGGGCCGGGGACGAGCAGTACTTC. Encoded protein: CASSIMGAGDEQYF.

The chain is built from TRBV19 and TRBJ1-1, with 8 bases lining up with TRBD1. The germline V gene has CDR1 LNHDA and CDR2 SQIVND (reference sequence). V lost 1 base to trimming and J lost 1 base; unmatched junction nucleotides: 5. The CDR3 length is 16 residues. The CDR3 nucleotides read TGTGCCAGTAGTATAGGGGGGGGACAGGCGAACACTGAAGCTTTCTTT. Encoded protein: CASSIGGGQANTEAFF.

This chain uses TRBV5-1 with TRBJ2-2; possibly TRBD1 for D (5 bases). V gave up 6 bases and J gave up 4 bases, with 13 bases separating them. The CDR3 extends over 14 amino acids. Germline lookup yields CDR1 SGHRS and CDR2 YFSETQ. CDR3 residues: CASKLLQGTGELFF. The DNA for the CDR3 is TGCGCCAGCAAACTCCTCCAGGGCACCGGGGAGCTGTTTTTT.

This chain joins TRBV30 and TRBJ1-5; perhaps TRBD1 as D (5 bases). The length of the CDR3 is 17 residues. Per germline, CDR1 GTSNPN and CDR2 SVGIG (reference sequence). The V gene lost 2 bases and the J gene lost 0 bases, with 17 bases spanning the gap. CDR3 protein: CAWSPPPGIVSNQPQHF. For the CDR3, the DNA is TGTGCCTGGAGTCCTCCTCCAGGGATTGTTAGCAATCAGCCCCAGCATTTT.

This clone has more than one count but fewer than ten. V usage is TRBV7-3 and J usage is TRBJ1-2; D unclear. Trimming pared 3 bases from V and 4 bases from J, leaving 9 bases between. The CDR3 is 13 residues long. CDR1 is SGHTA, CDR2 FQGTGA, per germline. The CDR3, as DNA: TGTGCCAGCAGCTTGGCACCCTCCTATGGCTACACCTTC. It codes for CASSLAPSYGYTF.

In DNA, the CDR3 is TGTGCCAGCAGTGACTCCGCGACTGGTCAGCCCCAGCATTTT. This encodes CASSDSATGQPQHF. The chain carries TRBV6-4 and TRBJ1-5; D unresolved. V was pared by 0 bases and J by 6 bases, with 9 bases between. The germline V gene encodes CDR1 MRHNA and CDR2 SNTAGT. The length of the CDR3 is 14 residues.

The chain has TRBV7-2 and TRBJ2-7; TRBD1 matches 12 bases. The CDR3 has 16 residues. V shed 4 bases and J 4 bases; nucleotides not matched to a gene: 8. Germline V gene lookup returns CDR1 SGHTA and CDR2 FQGNSA. CDR3 nucleotides: TGTGCCAGCAGCTCCCTACCGGGACAGGGGGCTTACGAGCAGTACTTC. Translated: CASSSLPGQGAYEQYF.